This is a list of T cell receptor beta chains from one sample in a study of shared clonotypes between healthy human individuals. Some clones are missing from TCRdb's copy, which holds only in-frame ones; the method was immunoSEQ multiplex PCR. In the table there are 1.4 million to 1.5 million clones, roughly 96% of which are singletons. Material for sequencing was naive CD4+ T cells sorted from blood. The receptor set was obtained from a man aged 25 to 40 in good health. The CDR3 runs from the conserved cysteine through the conserved F or W. The order of the fields is D gene, clone size, J gene, V gene, CDR3 length, CDR3 DNA, CDR3 protein. D genes are given only for firm matches. Clone size is shown for a subset of rows, as once, few, many or a class of expanded clone.

.,few,TRBJ1-1,TRBV2,14,TGTGCCAGCATTCCGGGGGTGCAGTACACTGAAGCTTTCTTT,CASIPGVQYTEAFF
.,few,TRBJ2-7,TRBV30,12,TGTGCCTGGAGTCCACCTACGAACGAGCAGTACTTC,CAWSPPTNEQYF
TRBD2,.,TRBJ2-2,TRBV7-9,17,TGTGCCAGCAGGGCCGGCGGGAGCTCGATTAACACCGGGGAGCTGTTTTTT,CASRAGGSSINTGELFF
.,.,TRBJ2-1,TRBV7-2,15,TGTGCCAGCAGCTTAGGGCCCCCGGATTACAATGAGCAGTTCTTC,CASSLGPPDYNEQFF
.,few,TRBJ1-4,TRBV6-6,14,TGTGCCAGCAGTTACGGACAGTATAATGAAAAACTGTTTTTT,CASSYGQYNEKLFF
.,.,TRBJ2-7,TRBV25-1,14,TGTGCTTCCAACGACGGGGGGCTGTCCTACGAGCAGTACTTC,CASNDGGLSYEQYF
.,.,TRBJ2-1,TRBV28,11,TGTGCCAGCAGTTTACGCCATGAGCAGTTCTTC,CASSLRHEQFF
.,.,TRBJ2-7,TRBV2,13,TGTGCCAGCTCCCCAAACACCGTGGGAGAGCAGTACTTC,CASSPNTVGEQYF
TRBD1,.,TRBJ1-5,TRBV19,15,TGTGCCAGTAGACAGGACAGGGGAGACAGGCAGCCCCAGCATTTT,CASRQDRGDRQPQHF
TRBD1,.,TRBJ2-7,TRBV18,14,TGTGCCAGCTCACCAGACAGGGGCCCGTACGAGCAGTACTTC,CASSPDRGPYEQYF
TRBD1,once,TRBJ1-4,TRBV11-2,15,TGTGCCAGCAGCTTAGGGACCGGGACAGGGGAAAAACTGTTTTTT,CASSLGTGTGEKLFF
TRBD2,.,TRBJ2-1,TRBV5-4,15,TGTGCCAGCAGCTTGAGTGCGGGAGGGTTCAATGAGCAGTTCTTC,CASSLSAGGFNEQFF
.,.,TRBJ2-3,TRBV7-2,15,TGTGCCAGCAGCTTCCGATTGGCCAGGACGGATACGCAGTATTTT,CASSFRLARTDTQYF
.,.,TRBJ2-1,TRBV1,13,TGCACCAGCAGCCACCCTGACTCCATAAGTAAGTTCTTC,CTSSHPDSISKFF
.,.,TRBJ2-3,TRBV18,15,TGTGCCAGCTCCTACTCGGGCGGGGACACAGATACGCAGTATTTT,CASSYSGGDTDTQYF
.,.,TRBJ2-5,TRBV7-9,14,TGTGCCAGCAGCTCAAGGGGCGGCTTGGAGACCCAGTACTTC,CASSSRGGLETQYF
TRBD2,.,TRBJ2-3,TRBV13,21,TGTGCCAGCAGCTTAGTACCAAATCTAGCGGGAGGTTCCCGGAGGACAGATACGCAGTATTTT,CASSLVPNLAGGSRRTDTQYF
TRBD2,.,TRBJ2-7,TRBV11-3,13,TGTGCCAGCAGCCATAGCGGGGCCTACGAGCAGTACTTC,CASSHSGAYEQYF
.,.,TRBJ2-5,TRBV29-1,12,TGCAGCGTTGTCCGGGGCGGAGAGACCCAGTACTTC,CSVVRGGETQYF
.,.,TRBJ2-5,TRBV28,15,TGTGCCAGCAGACTTACACAGGGTCGTGTCGAGACCCAGTACTTC,CASRLTQGRVETQYF
.,.,TRBJ1-3,TRBV28,15,TGTGCCAGCAGTTTCGGGTTCCGGGCTGGAAACACCATATATTTT,CASSFGFRAGNTIYF
.,once,TRBJ2-7,TRBV6-1,13,TGTGCCAGCAGTGAAGAATTTAGAGACGAGCAGTACTTC,CASSEEFRDEQYF
.,.,TRBJ1-1,TRBV2,13,TGTGCCAGCAGTGAACAGGGAGGAGCTGAAGCTTTCTTT,CASSEQGGAEAFF
.,.,TRBJ1-5,TRBV6-1,14,TGTGCCAGCAGTGACCGAACCAACGATCAGCCCCAGCATTTT,CASSDRTNDQPQHF
TRBD2,.,TRBJ2-1,TRBV7-2,18,TGTGCCAGCAGCCCGACCGCGACTAGCTTAAGGTCCTACAATGAGCAGTTCTTC,CASSPTATSLRSYNEQFF
.,.,TRBJ2-7,TRBV18,15,TGTGCCAGCTCACCAGAAACAGGAGGTACCTACGAGCAGTACTTC,CASSPETGGTYEQYF
.,.,TRBJ2-5,TRBV27,14,TGTGCCAGTGGGGCTCGAGGAGTTGAAGAGACCCAGTACTTC,CASGARGVEETQYF
.,once,TRBJ2-7,TRBV6-1,11,TGTGCCAGCAGTTTTATATCGGAGCAGTACTTC,CASSFISEQYF
.,.,TRBJ2-1,TRBV9,13,TGTGCCAGCAGCGTAGGCCTTTCAAATGAGCAGTTCTTC,CASSVGLSNEQFF
.,.,TRBJ1-4,TRBV5-1,16,TGCGCCAGCAGCTTGGCCGGGAGAACAACTAATGAAAAACTGTTTTTT,CASSLAGRTTNEKLFF
.,.,TRBJ2-1,TRBV5-1,13,TGCGCCAGCAGCTTGCGGGAGTACGATGAGCAGTTCTTC,CASSLREYDEQFF
TRBD1,.,TRBJ2-5,TRBV5-1,15,TGCGCCAGCAGCAGGCCGACAGGGTCGACGGAGACCCAGTACTTC,CASSRPTGSTETQYF
.,.,TRBJ2-5,TRBV29-1,13,TGCAGCGGGTGCCGGGACTTCCAAGAGACCCAGTACTTC,CSGCRDFQETQYF
.,.,TRBJ2-1,TRBV27,15,TGTGCCAGCAGTTTTCTGCCGCTTGGGGTGAATGAGCAGTTCTTC,CASSFLPLGVNEQFF
.,once,TRBJ1-1,TRBV7-9,13,TGTGCCAGCATCTTAATCGGGCAGGGGAAAGCTTTCTTT,CASILIGQGKAFF